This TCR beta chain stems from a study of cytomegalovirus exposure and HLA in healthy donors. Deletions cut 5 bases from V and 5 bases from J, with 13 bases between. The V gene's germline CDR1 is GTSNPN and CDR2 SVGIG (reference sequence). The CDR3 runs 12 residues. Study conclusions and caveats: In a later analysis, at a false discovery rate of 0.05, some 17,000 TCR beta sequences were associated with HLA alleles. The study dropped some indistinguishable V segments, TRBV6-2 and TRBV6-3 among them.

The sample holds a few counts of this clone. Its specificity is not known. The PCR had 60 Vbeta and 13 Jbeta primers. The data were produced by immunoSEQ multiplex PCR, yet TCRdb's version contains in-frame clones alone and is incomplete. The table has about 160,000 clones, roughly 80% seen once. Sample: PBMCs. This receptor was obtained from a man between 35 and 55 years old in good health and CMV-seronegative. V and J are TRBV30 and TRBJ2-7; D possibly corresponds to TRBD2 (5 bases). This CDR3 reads CAWCTAGDEQYF. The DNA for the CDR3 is TGTGCCTGGTGTACGGCGGGCGACGAGCAGTACTTC.